The sequence of this T cell receptor (beta chain) was determined in a study of regulatory T cells in long-lasting Graves disease. The sample holds a few counts of this clonotype. Noted time point: persistent/refractory GD, antithyroid drugs over 5 years with positive TRAb. RNA extracted from PBMCs served as the sequencing template. HTBI primers from iRepertoire and Arm-PCR of CDR3 regions yielded the TCR beta libraries. TCRdb recomputed calls from the multiplex PCR reads with MiXCR, one row per CDR3 protein. The table records fewer than 550,000 distinct CDR3 sequences, about 22% of them present only once. The CDR3 loop spans 14 amino acids. The ends lost 6 bases at V and 1 base at J; junction bases unmatched: 5.

The TCR sequence derives from a female donor with Graves disease. Source: peripheral blood mononuclear cells (PBMCs), taken when the disease was refractory, from a patient treated with antithyroid drugs. The gene calls are TRBV12-3 or TRBV12-4 and TRBJ1-2; 7 bases agree with TRBD1. Here the CDR3 DNA reads TGTGCCAGCAGCGCGACAGGGTATAACTATGGCTACACCTTC. Its protein product is CASSATGYNYGYTF.